These T cell receptor beta chains were read from a single sample in a study of blood T cell repertoires in COVID-19. Here immunoSEQ multiplex PCR was the method, and the copy in TCRdb shows in-frame clones only, minus some. This table has about 200,000 clones, around four fifths appearing once. The sample was peripheral blood. These receptors were taken from a woman aged 45-60 years with acute or convalescent COVID-19. Both conserved end residues are part of each CDR3.

CASSIDLETGGVGYTF	TRBV19	TRBJ1-2
CASSPTGYSYEQYF	TRBV27	TRBJ2-7
CASSEEGSSKSRGAAKNIQYF	TRBV6-1	TRBJ2-4
CASRTAGGGELFF	TRBV6-5	TRBJ2-2
CASSPRQGSLHSPLHF	TRBV27	TRBJ1-6
CASSLALGGDRGTQYF	TRBV7-2	TRBJ2-3
CASSPFPGDSSGNTIYF	TRBV7-6	TRBJ1-3
CSASEDSYSNQPQHF	TRBV20-1	TRBJ1-5
CASSRELAVNYGYTF	TRBV5-6	TRBJ1-2
CASSPGTLEQFF	TRBV12-3/TRBV12-4	TRBJ2-1
CASSSTGTSDYEQYF	TRBV7-3	TRBJ2-7
CASSYVGQGSNEQFF	TRBV27	TRBJ2-1
CASSSQGVPLYGYTF	TRBV6-5	TRBJ1-2
CASAGQHENIQYF	TRBV24-1	TRBJ2-4
CASSETKGEAFF	TRBV12-3/TRBV12-4	TRBJ1-1
CASSLRARVTGELFF	TRBV27	TRBJ2-2
CASSSIAGGSYNEQFF	TRBV7-8	TRBJ2-1
CASSPSGGLVSYEQYF	TRBV18	TRBJ2-7
CASSLGASGSASTDTQYF	TRBV11-2	TRBJ2-3
CASSPLPGFPGFF	TRBV11-2	TRBJ2-1
CASSPLSGDYYGYTF	TRBV21-1	TRBJ1-2
CASSLPSGSTDTQYF	TRBV11-2	TRBJ2-3
CASSEEGQGATEAFF	TRBV2	TRBJ1-1
CATSRDHGDTNYGYTF	TRBV15	TRBJ1-2
CASSEGTAETQYF	TRBV10-2	TRBJ2-5